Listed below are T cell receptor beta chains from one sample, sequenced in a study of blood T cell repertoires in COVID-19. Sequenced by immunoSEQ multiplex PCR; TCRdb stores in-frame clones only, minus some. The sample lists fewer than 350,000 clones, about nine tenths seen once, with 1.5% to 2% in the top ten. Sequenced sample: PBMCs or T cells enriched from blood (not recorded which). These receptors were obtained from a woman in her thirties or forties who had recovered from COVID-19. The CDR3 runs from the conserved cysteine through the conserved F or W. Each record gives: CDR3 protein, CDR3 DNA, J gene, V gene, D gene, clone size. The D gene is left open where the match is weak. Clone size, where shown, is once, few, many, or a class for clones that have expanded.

CDR3: CASSLPQGATEAFF
DNA: TGTGCCAGCAGCTTACCCCAGGGGGCCACTGAAGCTTTCTTT
J: TRBJ1-1
V: TRBV13
D: TRBD1
size: NA

CDR3: CASSSGLAVTQYF
DNA: TGTGCCAGCAGCTCAGGACTAGCTGTGACCCAGTACTTC
J: TRBJ2-5
V: TRBV7-2
D: TRBD2
size: NA

CDR3: CASSLDRGYNEQFF
DNA: TGTGCCAGCAGCTTAGATCGGGGGTACAATGAGCAGTTCTTC
J: TRBJ2-1
V: TRBV11-2
D: NA
size: NA

CDR3: CAISEATGGRVAYEQYF
DNA: TGTGCCATCAGTGAGGCGACGGGGGGCAGGGTTGCCTACGAGCAGTACTTC
J: TRBJ2-7
V: TRBV10-3
D: NA
size: NA

CDR3: CASSLMATTYEQYF
DNA: TGTGCCAGCAGCTTAATGGCCACCACCTACGAGCAGTACTTC
J: TRBJ2-7
V: TRBV7-2
D: NA
size: NA

CDR3: CSVEQWGGVTDTQYF
DNA: TGCAGCGTTGAACAGTGGGGGGGGGTCACAGATACGCAGTATTTT
J: TRBJ2-3
V: TRBV29-1
D: TRBD2
size: few

CDR3: CASSEPGGGNEQFF
DNA: TGTGCCAGCAGTGAGCCTGGCGGGGGCAATGAGCAGTTCTTC
J: TRBJ2-1
V: TRBV25-1
D: TRBD2
size: NA

CDR3: CATNGQPNQPQHF
DNA: TGTGCCACTAACGGACAACCCAATCAGCCCCAGCATTTT
J: TRBJ1-5
V: TRBV10-3
D: NA
size: NA

CDR3: CASIIPGQRVQGYTF
DNA: TGTGCCAGCATCATTCCGGGACAGCGTGTGCAAGGCTACACCTTC
J: TRBJ1-2
V: TRBV9
D: TRBD1
size: NA

CDR3: CASSEGAGGYTF
DNA: TGTGCCAGCAGTGAGGGGGCCGGAGGCTACACCTTC
J: TRBJ1-2
V: TRBV2
D: NA
size: NA

CDR3: CASSYKGTSSYEQYF
DNA: TGTGCCAGCAGCTATAAAGGGACAAGCTCCTACGAGCAGTACTTC
J: TRBJ2-7
V: TRBV7-9
D: NA
size: NA

CDR3: CASSEGPRGGNTIYF
DNA: TGTGCCAGCAGTGAAGGTCCCAGGGGGGGAAACACCATATATTTT
J: TRBJ1-3
V: TRBV2
D: TRBD1
size: once

CDR3: CASRETGTGREKLFF
DNA: TGTGCCAGCAGAGAGACCGGGACAGGACGGGAAAAACTGTTTTTT
J: TRBJ1-4
V: TRBV2
D: TRBD1
size: NA

CDR3: CASSPPSTGSGYGYTF
DNA: TGTGCCAGCTCACCACCAAGTACGGGTTCGGGGTATGGCTACACCTTC
J: TRBJ1-2
V: TRBV18
D: NA
size: NA

CDR3: CASRAPGQGAYEQYF
DNA: TGTGCCAGCAGGGCCCCGGGACAGGGAGCCTACGAGCAGTACTTC
J: TRBJ2-7
V: TRBV11-2
D: TRBD1
size: NA

CDR3: CASSGAIISTDTQYF
DNA: TGTGCCAGCTCAGGGGCGATTATTAGCACAGATACGCAGTATTTT
J: TRBJ2-3
V: TRBV18
D: NA
size: NA

CDR3: CASSSLSSGRAPEQYF
DNA: TGTGCCAGCAGCTCACTCTCTAGCGGGAGGGCCCCCGAGCAGTACTTC
J: TRBJ2-7
V: TRBV7-2
D: TRBD2
size: few

CDR3: CASSLPGQGNTGELFF
DNA: TGTGCCAGCAGTTTACCGGGACAGGGGAACACCGGGGAGCTGTTTTTT
J: TRBJ2-2
V: TRBV7-9
D: TRBD1
size: NA

CDR3: CASSQLDRGPMNTEAFF
DNA: TGCGCCAGCAGCCAGTTAGACAGGGGGCCTATGAACACTGAAGCTTTCTTT
J: TRBJ1-1
V: TRBV5-1
D: TRBD1
size: few